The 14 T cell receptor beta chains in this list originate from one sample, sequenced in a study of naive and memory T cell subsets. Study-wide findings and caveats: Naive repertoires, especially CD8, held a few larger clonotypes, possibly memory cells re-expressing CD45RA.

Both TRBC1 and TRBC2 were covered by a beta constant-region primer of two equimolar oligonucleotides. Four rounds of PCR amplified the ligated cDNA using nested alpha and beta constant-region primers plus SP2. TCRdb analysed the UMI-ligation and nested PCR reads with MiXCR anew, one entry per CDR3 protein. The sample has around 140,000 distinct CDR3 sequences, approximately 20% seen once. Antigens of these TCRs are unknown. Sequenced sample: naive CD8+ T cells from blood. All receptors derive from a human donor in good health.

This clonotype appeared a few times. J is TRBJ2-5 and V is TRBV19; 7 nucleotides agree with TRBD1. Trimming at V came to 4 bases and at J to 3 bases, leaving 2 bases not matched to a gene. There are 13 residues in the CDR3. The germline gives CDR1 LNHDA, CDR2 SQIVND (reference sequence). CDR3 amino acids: CASSTDREETQYF. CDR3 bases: TGTGCCAGTAGTACCGACAGGGAAGAGACCCAGTACTTC.

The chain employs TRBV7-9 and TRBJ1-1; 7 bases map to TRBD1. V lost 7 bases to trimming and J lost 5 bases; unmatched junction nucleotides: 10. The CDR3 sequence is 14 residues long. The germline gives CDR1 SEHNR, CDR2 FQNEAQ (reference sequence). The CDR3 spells CASILRDSGTEAFF. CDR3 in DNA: TGTGCCAGCATACTCCGGGACAGTGGGACTGAAGCTTTCTTT.

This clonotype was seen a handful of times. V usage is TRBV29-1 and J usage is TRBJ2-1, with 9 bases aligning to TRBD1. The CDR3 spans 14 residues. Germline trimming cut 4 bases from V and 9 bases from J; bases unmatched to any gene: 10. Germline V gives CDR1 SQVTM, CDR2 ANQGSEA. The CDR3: CSVVTGTGSGEQFF. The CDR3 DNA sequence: TGCAGCGTTGTTACCGGGACAGGGAGCGGTGAGCAGTTCTTC.

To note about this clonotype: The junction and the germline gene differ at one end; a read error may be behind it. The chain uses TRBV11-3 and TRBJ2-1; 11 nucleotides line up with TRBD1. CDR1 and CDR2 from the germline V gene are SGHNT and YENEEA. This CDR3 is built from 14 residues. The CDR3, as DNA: TGTGGCAGCAGCCCAGGACAGGGGGCCAATGAGCAGTTCTTC. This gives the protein CGSSPGQGANEQFF.

The CDR3 spells CASSLVGASTPNEQFF. Here the CDR3 DNA reads TGCGCCAGCAGCTTGGTCGGGGCCTCGACACCCAATGAGCAGTTCTTC. The rearrangement joins TRBV5-1 to TRBJ2-1; either TRBD1 or TRBD2 may fit D (5 bases each). This CDR3 contains 16 residues. Trimming took 0 bases from V and 6 from J, leaving 16 bases between them. From germline, CDR1 is SGHRS and CDR2 YFSETQ.

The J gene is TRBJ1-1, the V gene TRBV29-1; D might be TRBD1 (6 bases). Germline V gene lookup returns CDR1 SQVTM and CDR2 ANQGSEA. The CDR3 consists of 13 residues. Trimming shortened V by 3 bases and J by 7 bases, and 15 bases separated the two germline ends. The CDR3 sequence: CSVDPTGIHEAFF. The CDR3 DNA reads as TGCAGCGTTGACCCTACAGGGATCCATGAAGCTTTCTTT. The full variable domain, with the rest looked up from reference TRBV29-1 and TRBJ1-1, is SAVISQKPSRDICQRGTSLTIQCQVDSQVTMMFWYRQQPGQSLTLIATANQGSEATYESGFVIDKFPISRPNLTFSTLTVSNMSPEDSSIYLCSVDPTGIHEAFFGQGTRLTVV.

CDR3: CASSFEGITYEQYF. Written as DNA, the CDR3 is TGTGCCAGCAGTTTTGAGGGGATTACCTACGAGCAGTACTTC. The chain has TRBV28 and TRBJ2-7; D possibly matches TRBD1 or TRBD2 (5 bases each). This CDR3 comprises 14 residues. The V gene's germline CDR1 is MDHEN and CDR2 SYDVKM. V was cut by 3 bases and J by 2 bases, with 11 bases left in between.

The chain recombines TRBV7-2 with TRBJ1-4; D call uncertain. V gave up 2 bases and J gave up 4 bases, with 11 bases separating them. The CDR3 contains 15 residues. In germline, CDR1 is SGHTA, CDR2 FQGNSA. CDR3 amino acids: CASSLRAAYNEKLFF. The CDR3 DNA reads TGTGCCAGCAGCTTAAGGGCTGCGTATAATGAAAAACTGTTTTTT.

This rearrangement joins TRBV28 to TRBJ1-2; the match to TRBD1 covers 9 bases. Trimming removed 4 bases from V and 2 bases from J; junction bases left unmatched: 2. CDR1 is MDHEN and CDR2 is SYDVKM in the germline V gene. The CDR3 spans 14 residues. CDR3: CASSWDRANYGYTF. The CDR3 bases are TGTGCCAGCAGTTGGGACAGGGCAAACTATGGCTACACCTTC.

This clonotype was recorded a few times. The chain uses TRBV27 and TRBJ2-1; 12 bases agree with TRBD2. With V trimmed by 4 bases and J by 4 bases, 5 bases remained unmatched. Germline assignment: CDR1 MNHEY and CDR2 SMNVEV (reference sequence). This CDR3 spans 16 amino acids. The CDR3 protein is CASSSWTSGTYNEQFF. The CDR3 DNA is TGTGCCAGCAGTTCTTGGACTAGCGGGACATACAATGAGCAGTTCTTC.

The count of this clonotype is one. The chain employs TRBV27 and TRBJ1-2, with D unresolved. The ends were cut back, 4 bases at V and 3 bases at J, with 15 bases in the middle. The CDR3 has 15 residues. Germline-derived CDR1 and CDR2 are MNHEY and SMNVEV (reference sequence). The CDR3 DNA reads TGTGCCAGCAGTTATTCGGCACTGAACGACTATGGCTACACCTTC. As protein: CASSYSALNDYGYTF.

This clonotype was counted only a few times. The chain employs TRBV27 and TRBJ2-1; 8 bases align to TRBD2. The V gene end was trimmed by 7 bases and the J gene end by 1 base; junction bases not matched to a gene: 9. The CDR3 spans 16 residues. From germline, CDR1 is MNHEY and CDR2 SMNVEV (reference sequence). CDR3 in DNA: TGTGCCAGCACCTGGTTCGCGGGAGGATCCTACAATGAGCAGTTCTTC. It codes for CASTWFAGGSYNEQFF.

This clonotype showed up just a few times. The CDR3 DNA reads TGTGCCAGCAGCCCGCGTTCGGGAGGAAACAATGAGCAGTTCTTC. Translation gives CASSPRSGGNNEQFF. This chain uses TRBV7-2 with TRBJ2-1, with 7 bases matching TRBD2. The V and J ends lost 5 bases and 5 bases, in that order; junction bases with no gene match: 9. Looked up from germline, CDR1 is SGHTA and CDR2 is FQGNSA. The CDR3 loop spans 15 amino acids. Full variable domain (missing parts from reference TRBV7-2 and TRBJ2-1): GAGVSQSPSNKVTEKGKDVELRCDPISGHTALYWYRQSLGQGLEFLIYFQGNSAPDKSGLPSDRFSAERTGGSVSTLTIQRTQQEDSAVYLCASSPRSGGNNEQFFGPGTRLTVL.

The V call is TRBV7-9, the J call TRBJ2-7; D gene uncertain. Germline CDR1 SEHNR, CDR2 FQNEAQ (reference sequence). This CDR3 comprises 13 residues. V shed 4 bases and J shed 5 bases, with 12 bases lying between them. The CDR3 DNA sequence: TGTGCCAGCAGCTCCACGGCCCTTAACGAGCAGTACTTC. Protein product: CASSSTALNEQYF.